The rows below give T cell receptor beta chains drawn from one sample of a study of CD8 T cells in Susac syndrome. TCRdb re-called the immunoSEQ multiplex PCR reads with MiXCR, one entry per CDR3 protein. The data contain around 170,000 distinct CDR3 sequences, roughly 94% of them seen just once; the ten biggest clones take up about 0.15%. Input material: CD8+ T cells from PBMCs. These receptor sequences come from a human donor with Susac syndrome. Both conserved end residues are part of each CDR3. Fields, in order: CDR3 DNA, CDR3 protein, V gene, D gene, clone size, J gene. A D gene is named only where the DNA matches it firmly. Rows may omit the clone size; those that give it use once, few, many or a size class.

CDR3nt: TGTGCCGGTGAGGGGAACACTGAAGCTTTCTTT
CDR3aa: CAGEGNTEAFF
v_gene: TRBV30
d_gene: NA
abundance: NA
j_gene: TRBJ1-1

CDR3nt: TGTGCCAGCAGCGTGGACGGGGGGGCCGGGGAGACCCAGTACTTC
CDR3aa: CASSVDGGAGETQYF
v_gene: TRBV9
d_gene: TRBD2
abundance: NA
j_gene: TRBJ2-5

CDR3nt: TGTGCCAGCAGCACAGGTCCGTCTCACTATGGCTACACCTTC
CDR3aa: CASSTGPSHYGYTF
v_gene: TRBV27
d_gene: NA
abundance: NA
j_gene: TRBJ1-2

CDR3nt: TGTGCCAGCAGCTTAGCGGTCGGTGAGGGGCCGGGAGGAGAGACCCAGTACTTC
CDR3aa: CASSLAVGEGPGGETQYF
v_gene: TRBV7-9
d_gene: TRBD2
abundance: NA
j_gene: TRBJ2-5

CDR3nt: TGTGCCAGCAGCCAACACAAAACTAGCTCCTACAATGAGCAGTTCTTC
CDR3aa: CASSQHKTSSYNEQFF
v_gene: TRBV12-3/TRBV12-4
d_gene: NA
abundance: once
j_gene: TRBJ2-1

CDR3nt: TGTGCCAGCAGTCCTTTGTTCCTAGCGGGAGACTACAATGAGCAGTTCTTC
CDR3aa: CASSPLFLAGDYNEQFF
v_gene: TRBV7-9
d_gene: TRBD2
abundance: NA
j_gene: TRBJ2-1

CDR3nt: TGTGCCAGCAGCTCGTCTACCGAGCAGTACTTC
CDR3aa: CASSSSTEQYF
v_gene: TRBV7-9
d_gene: NA
abundance: NA
j_gene: TRBJ2-7

CDR3nt: TGTGCCAGCCGACCTGGCACGGGGAACACTGAAGCTTTCTTT
CDR3aa: CASRPGTGNTEAFF
v_gene: TRBV27
d_gene: NA
abundance: NA
j_gene: TRBJ1-1

CDR3nt: TGCAGTGCTAGGGGGACAGGTCTCGGCAATCAGCCCCAGCATTTT
CDR3aa: CSARGTGLGNQPQHF
v_gene: TRBV20-1
d_gene: TRBD1
abundance: NA
j_gene: TRBJ1-5

CDR3nt: TGTGCCAGCAGGAGCCCGATACGGGCTGATGGGGCCAACGTCCTGACTTTC
CDR3aa: CASRSPIRADGANVLTF
v_gene: TRBV28
d_gene: NA
abundance: NA
j_gene: TRBJ2-6

CDR3nt: TGTGCCAGCAGTTTAAGCAGGGGCGGGAGCTATGGCTACACCTTC
CDR3aa: CASSLSRGGSYGYTF
v_gene: TRBV28
d_gene: NA
abundance: NA
j_gene: TRBJ1-2

CDR3nt: TGTGCCAGCAGCGTAGAGGCGGATAGCACAGATACGCAGTATTTT
CDR3aa: CASSVEADSTDTQYF
v_gene: TRBV9
d_gene: NA
abundance: once
j_gene: TRBJ2-3

CDR3nt: TGCAGTGCCCTAGAGAGGGAGGACAGGCGAGCCTACGAGCAGTACTTC
CDR3aa: CSALEREDRRAYEQYF
v_gene: TRBV20-1
d_gene: NA
abundance: NA
j_gene: TRBJ2-7

CDR3nt: TGCAGTGCTAGTTCTTCAGGGCCCTACGAGCAGTACTTC
CDR3aa: CSASSSGPYEQYF
v_gene: TRBV20-1
d_gene: NA
abundance: once
j_gene: TRBJ2-7

CDR3nt: TGTGCCAGCAGCGGGGACAGCTTCTCCTACGAGCAGTACTTC
CDR3aa: CASSGDSFSYEQYF
v_gene: TRBV7-8
d_gene: TRBD1
abundance: NA
j_gene: TRBJ2-7

CDR3nt: TGTGCCAGCAGCTGGGACAGTTTGAACTCCTACGAGCAGTACTTC
CDR3aa: CASSWDSLNSYEQYF
v_gene: TRBV11-1
d_gene: TRBD1
abundance: NA
j_gene: TRBJ2-7